This paragraph reports one T cell receptor (beta chain). These data are taken from a study of blood T cell repertoires in COVID-19. Across the study: Researchers got acute and convalescent COVID-19 samples from the United States, Italy and Spain. T cells, B-cell-depleted T cells, or PBMCs supplied cDNA or gDNA.

Patients from Seattle were sampled longitudinally, starting during active infection. Trimming removed 5 bases from V and 4 bases from J; junction bases left unmatched: 9. Germline V gene lookup returns CDR1 MDHEN and CDR2 SYDVKM. CDR3 length equals 16 residues. Source study methods: The authors estimated nucleated cell counts from reference gene primer amplification. Generated by immunoSEQ multiplex PCR, the TCRdb table keeps only in-frame clones and is missing some. Clone size and the V and J calls come from that table; the DNA yielded D and trimming. Of around 92,000 clones detected, around 72% appear once; the ten largest clones hold around 4%.

Sample: peripheral blood. This TCR derives from a man in his 70s with COVID-19, enrolled during active disease. The chain links TRBV28 to TRBJ2-2; 8 bases agree with TRBD1. The CDR3 region has the DNA TGTGCCAGCAGTCCAGGGGGCCGCGGGGTCACCGGGGAGCTGTTTTTT. Translating it yields CASSPGGRGVTGELFF.